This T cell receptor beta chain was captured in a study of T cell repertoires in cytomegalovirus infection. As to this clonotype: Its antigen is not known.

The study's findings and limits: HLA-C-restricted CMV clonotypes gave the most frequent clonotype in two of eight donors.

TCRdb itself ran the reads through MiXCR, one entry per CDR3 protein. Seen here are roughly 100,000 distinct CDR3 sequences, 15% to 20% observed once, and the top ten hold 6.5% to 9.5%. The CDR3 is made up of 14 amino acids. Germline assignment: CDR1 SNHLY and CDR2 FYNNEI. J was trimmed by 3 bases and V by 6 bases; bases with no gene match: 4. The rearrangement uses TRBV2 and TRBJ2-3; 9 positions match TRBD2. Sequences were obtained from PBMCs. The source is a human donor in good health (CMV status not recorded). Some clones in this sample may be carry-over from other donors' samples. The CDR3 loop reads CASSRAGGTDTQYF. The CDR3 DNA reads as TGTGCCAGCAGCCGGGCGGGGGGGACAGATACGCAGTATTTT.